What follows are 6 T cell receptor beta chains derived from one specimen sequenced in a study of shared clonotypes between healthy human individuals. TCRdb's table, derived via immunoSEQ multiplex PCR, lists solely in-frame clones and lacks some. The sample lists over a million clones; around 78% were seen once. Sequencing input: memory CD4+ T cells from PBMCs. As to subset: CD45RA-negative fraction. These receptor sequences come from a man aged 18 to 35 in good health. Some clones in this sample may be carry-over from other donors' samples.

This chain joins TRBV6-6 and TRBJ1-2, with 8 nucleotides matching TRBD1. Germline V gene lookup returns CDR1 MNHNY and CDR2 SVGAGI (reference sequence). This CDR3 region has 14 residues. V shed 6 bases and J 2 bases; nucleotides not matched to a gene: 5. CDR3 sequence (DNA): TGTGCCAGCAGAAATGGACAGGGAAACTATGGCTACACCTTC. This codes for CASRNGQGNYGYTF.

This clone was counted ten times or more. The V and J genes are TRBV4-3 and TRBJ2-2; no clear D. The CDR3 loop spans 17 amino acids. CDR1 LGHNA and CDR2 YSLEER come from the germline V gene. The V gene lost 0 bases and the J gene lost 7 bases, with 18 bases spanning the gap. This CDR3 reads CASSQEPFYGSNGELFF. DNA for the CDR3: TGCGCCAGCAGCCAAGAACCGTTCTATGGTTCGAACGGGGAGCTGTTTTTT.

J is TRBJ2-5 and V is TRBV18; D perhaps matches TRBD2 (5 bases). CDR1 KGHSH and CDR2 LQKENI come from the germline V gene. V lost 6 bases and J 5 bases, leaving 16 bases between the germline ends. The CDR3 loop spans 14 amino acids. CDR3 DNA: TGTGCCAGCTCCCAGAATAGCGTGACGGAGACCCAGTACTTC. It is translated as CASSQNSVTETQYF.

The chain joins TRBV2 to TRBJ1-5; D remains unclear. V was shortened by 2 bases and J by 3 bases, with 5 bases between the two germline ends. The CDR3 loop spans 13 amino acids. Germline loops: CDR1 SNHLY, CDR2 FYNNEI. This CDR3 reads CASSEKVNQPQHF. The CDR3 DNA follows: TGTGCCAGCAGTGAAAAGGTCAATCAGCCCCAGCATTTT.

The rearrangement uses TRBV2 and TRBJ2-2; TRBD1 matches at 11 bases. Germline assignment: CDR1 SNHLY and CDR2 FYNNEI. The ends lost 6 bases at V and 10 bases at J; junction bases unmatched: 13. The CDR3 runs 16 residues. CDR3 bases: TGTGCCAGCAGAGCCACCGGGACAGGGGGTAGTGTGGAGCTGTTTTTT. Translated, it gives CASRATGTGGSVELFF.

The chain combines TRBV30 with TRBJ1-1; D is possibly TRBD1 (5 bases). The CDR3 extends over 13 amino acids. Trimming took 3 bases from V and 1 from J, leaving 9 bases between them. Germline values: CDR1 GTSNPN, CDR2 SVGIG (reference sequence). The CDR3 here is CAWSVDRNTEAFF. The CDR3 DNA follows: TGTGCCTGGAGCGTTGACAGGAACACTGAAGCTTTCTTT.